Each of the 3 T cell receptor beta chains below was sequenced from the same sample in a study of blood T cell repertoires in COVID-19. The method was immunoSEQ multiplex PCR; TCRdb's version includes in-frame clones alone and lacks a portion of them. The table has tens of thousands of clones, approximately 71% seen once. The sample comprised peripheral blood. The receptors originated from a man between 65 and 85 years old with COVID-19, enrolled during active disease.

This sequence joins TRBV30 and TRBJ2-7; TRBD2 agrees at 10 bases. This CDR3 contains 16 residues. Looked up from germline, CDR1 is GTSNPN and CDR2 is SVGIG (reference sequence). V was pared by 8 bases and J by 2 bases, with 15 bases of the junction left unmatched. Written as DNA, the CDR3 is TGTGCCATACTTAGCGGGAGGCCTCCCTACGCCTACGAGCAGTACTTC. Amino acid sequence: CAILSGRPPYAYEQYF.

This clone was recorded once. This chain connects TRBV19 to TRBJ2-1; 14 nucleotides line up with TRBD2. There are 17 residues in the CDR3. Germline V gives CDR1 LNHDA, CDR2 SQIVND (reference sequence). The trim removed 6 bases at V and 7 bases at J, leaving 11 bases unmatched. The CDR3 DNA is TGTGCCAGTAGAACTGGACCGGGACTAGCGGGAGTGAATGAGCAGTTCTTC. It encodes CASRTGPGLAGVNEQFF.

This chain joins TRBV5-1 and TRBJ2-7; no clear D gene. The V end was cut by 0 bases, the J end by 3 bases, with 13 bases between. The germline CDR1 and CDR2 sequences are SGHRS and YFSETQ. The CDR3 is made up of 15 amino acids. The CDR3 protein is CASSLGGRHLYEQYF. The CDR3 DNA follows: TGCGCCAGCAGCTTGGGTGGCAGACACCTCTACGAGCAGTACTTC.